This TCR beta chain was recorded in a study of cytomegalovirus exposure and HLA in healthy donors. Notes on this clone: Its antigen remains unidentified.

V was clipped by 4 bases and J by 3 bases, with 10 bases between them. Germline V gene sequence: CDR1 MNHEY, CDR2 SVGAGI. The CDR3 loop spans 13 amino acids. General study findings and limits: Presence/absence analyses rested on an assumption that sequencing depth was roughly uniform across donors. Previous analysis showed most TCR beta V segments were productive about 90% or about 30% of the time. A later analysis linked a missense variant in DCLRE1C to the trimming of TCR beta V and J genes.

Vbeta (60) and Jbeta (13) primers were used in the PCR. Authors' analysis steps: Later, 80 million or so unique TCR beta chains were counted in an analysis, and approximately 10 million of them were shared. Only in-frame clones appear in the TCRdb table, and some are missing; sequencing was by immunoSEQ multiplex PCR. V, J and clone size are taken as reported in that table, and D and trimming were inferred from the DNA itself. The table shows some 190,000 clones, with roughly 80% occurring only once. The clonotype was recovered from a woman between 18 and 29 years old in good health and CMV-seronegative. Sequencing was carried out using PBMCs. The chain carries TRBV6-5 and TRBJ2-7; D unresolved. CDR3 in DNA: TGTGCCAGCAGTTTAACAGCTAACTACGAGCAGTACTTC. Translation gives CASSLTANYEQYF.